The clone carrying this T cell receptor (beta chain) was counted many times. The target antigen is unknown. The V gene lost 5 bases and the J gene lost 3 bases, with 10 bases spanning the gap. From germline, CDR1 is ENHRY and CDR2 SYGVKD. This CDR3 has 13 amino acids. This specimen comes from a study of T cells after yellow fever vaccination. Study-wide results and caveats: Only a minor proportion of clonotypes was detected across both CD4 and CD8 compartments. A weaker but faster secondary response was observed, peaking on day 5 versus 15.

Making TCR cDNA involved 5'RACE template switching, which added UMIs and a universal primer site. In TCRdb, the 5' RACE reads were re-called with MiXCR into one record per CDR3 protein. The table shows about 120,000 distinct CDR3 sequences, with roughly 7.9% occurring only once. The sequence derives from a man aged 18 to 29 who received the YFV17D yellow fever vaccine. The sequenced sample was CD4+ T cells sorted from PBMCs, obtained around 45 days after the first yellow fever vaccination. The chain links TRBV10-3 to TRBJ1-1, with TRBD1 as a possible D gene (6 bases). The CDR3 coding sequence is TGTGCCATCAGTCCGGGGGCGGACACTGAAGCTTTCTTT. Amino acid sequence: CAISPGADTEAFF.